Included here is one T cell receptor beta chain sequence, with context. This entry comes from a study of blood T cell repertoires in COVID-19. Study-wide background: Samples came from the United States, Italy and Spain, spanning acute and convalescent COVID-19. PBMCs, B-cell-depleted T cells, or T cells were the source of the cDNA or gDNA that made up the material.

The germline V gene has CDR1 KGHSH and CDR2 LQKENI. CDR3 size: 18 residues. The V and J ends lost 1 base and 0 bases, in that order; junction bases with no gene match: 4. As originally analysed: Amplification with reference gene primers provided the estimates of nucleated cell counts. TCRdb's table, derived via immunoSEQ multiplex PCR, lists solely in-frame clones and lacks some. D and trimming were read from the DNA, whereas the V and J calls and clone size are those reported in that table. The sample has approximately 200,000 clones, about 85% seen once. Sequencing input: peripheral blood. The source is a man aged 65-85 years with acute or convalescent COVID-19. The V gene is TRBV18, the J gene TRBJ2-2; 11 nucleotides line up with TRBD1. CDR3 loop: CASSPLRTGGANTGELFF. For the CDR3, the DNA is TGTGCCAGCTCACCACTCAGGACAGGGGGCGCGAACACCGGGGAGCTGTTTTTT.